Each of the 22 T cell receptor beta chains below was sequenced from the same sample in a study of blood T cell repertoires in COVID-19. Profiling relied on immunoSEQ multiplex PCR, and the TCRdb table lists in-frame clones only, not all of them. The sample holds about 120,000 clones; more than 80% are singletons and the top ten take around 30%. Sequenced: peripheral blood. Every receptor here comes from a man between 65 and 79 years old with active or convalescent COVID-19.

This chain links TRBV28 with TRBJ1-2; tentative D call: TRBD1 (6 bases). Germline V gene lookup returns CDR1 MDHEN and CDR2 SYDVKM. The ends were cut back, 5 bases at V and 5 bases at J, with 24 bases in the middle. CDR3 length: 17 residues. CDR3 sequence reads: CASSEQTGTFAVYGYTF. Written as DNA, the CDR3 is TGTGCCAGCAGTGAACAGACAGGTACCTTTGCCGTATATGGCTACACCTTC.

This clone showed up just a few times. This chain uses TRBV6-5 with TRBJ1-3; the match to TRBD1 covers 7 bases. The CDR3 extends over 14 amino acids. The V gene end was trimmed by 7 bases and the J gene end by 3 bases; junction bases not matched to a gene: 6. Germline lookup yields CDR1 MNHEY and CDR2 SVGAGI. DNA for the CDR3: TGTGCCAGCACAGCACAGGGGCATGGAAACACCATATATTTT. Its translation is CASTAQGHGNTIYF.

The rearrangement uses TRBV18 and TRBJ1-5; D unclear. Germline V gene lookup returns CDR1 KGHSH and CDR2 LQKENI. Trimming removed 2 bases at V and 3 bases at J, with 14 bases between. The CDR3 loop spans 16 amino acids. The CDR3 region is CASSPVAGANNQPQHF. CDR3 DNA sequence: TGTGCCAGCTCACCAGTTGCGGGAGCCAACAATCAGCCCCAGCATTTT.

This rearrangement joins TRBV6-5 to TRBJ1-1; 8 bases agree with TRBD1. Trimming cost V 7 bases and J 1 base; bases outside gene matches: 8. The CDR3 runs to 15 residues. Germline V gene sequence: CDR1 MNHEY, CDR2 SVGAGI. CDR3 in DNA: TGTGCCAGCAAATCCTCCGGGACAGGGAACACTGAAGCTTTCTTT. This encodes CASKSSGTGNTEAFF.

The V call is TRBV11-3, the J call TRBJ2-7; 9 nucleotides match TRBD1. Germline trimming cut 5 bases from V and 10 bases from J; bases unmatched to any gene: 9. The CDR3 is 13 amino acids. CDR1 is SGHNT and CDR2 is YENEEA in the germline V gene. DNA of the CDR3: TGTGCCAGCAGCCTTGTTACAGGGGGCGTTCAGTACTTC. Amino acids: CASSLVTGGVQYF.

The chain joins TRBV19 to TRBJ1-2; no reliable D call. Germline V gene data show CDR1 as LNHDA and CDR2 as SQIVND (reference sequence). V gave up 5 bases and J gave up 5 bases, with 18 bases separating them. The CDR3 totals 15 residues. CDR3 in amino acids: CASSQAGTPAYGYTF. The CDR3 DNA reads as TGTGCCAGTAGTCAGGCCGGAACGCCCGCGTATGGCTACACCTTC.

The chain recombines TRBV29-1 with TRBJ2-1; the D gene is possibly TRBD2 (5 bases). Germline assignment: CDR1 SQVTM and CDR2 ANQGSEA. Deletions cut 0 bases from V and 6 bases from J, with 12 bases between. CDR3 size: 14 residues. The chain's CDR3 is CSVEEGGRFNEQFF. CDR3 nucleotides: TGCAGCGTTGAAGAAGGAGGCAGGTTCAATGAGCAGTTCTTC.

This clone came up once. The gene calls are TRBV28 and TRBJ1-6; 9 bases match TRBD1. The germline gives CDR1 MDHEN, CDR2 SYDVKM. Trimming at V came to 8 bases and at J to 10 bases, leaving 6 bases not matched to a gene. This CDR3 is built from 13 residues. The CDR3: CASRTGAGSPLHF. In DNA, the CDR3 is TGTGCCAGCCGGACAGGGGCGGGGTCACCCCTCCACTTT.

This clone was detected only a few times. This rearrangement joins TRBV7-9 to TRBJ1-1; D unresolved. The CDR3 is made up of 14 amino acids. V gave up 5 bases and J gave up 0 bases, with 10 bases separating them. Germline values: CDR1 SEHNR, CDR2 FQNEAQ (reference sequence). The CDR3 bases are TGTGCCAGCAGCCAGTCAAGAATGAACACTGAAGCTTTCTTT. Residues: CASSQSRMNTEAFF.

The V gene is TRBV4-1, the J gene TRBJ2-5; tentatively, D is TRBD2 (5 bases). The V end was cut by 1 base, the J end by 5 bases, with 11 bases between. In germline, CDR1 is MGHRA, CDR2 YSYEKL. There are 14 residues in the CDR3. This chain's CDR3 is CASSQGLSGETQYF. The DNA for the CDR3 is TGCGCCAGCAGCCAAGGTCTGTCGGGGGAGACCCAGTACTTC.

This chain links TRBV27 with TRBJ2-5, with D unresolved. The CDR3 sequence is 13 residues long. Deletions cut 6 bases from V and 5 bases from J, with 13 bases between. The germline V gene has CDR1 MNHEY and CDR2 SMNVEV (reference sequence). CDR3 loop: CASSPGLRETQYF. The CDR3 nucleotides are TGTGCCAGCAGCCCTGGATTGAGGGAGACCCAGTACTTC.

The V and J genes are TRBV7-2 and TRBJ2-7; TRBD2 aligns across 7 bases. Per the germline V gene, CDR1 is SGHTA and CDR2 is FQGNSA. The CDR3 covers 14 residues. V shed 1 base and J 3 bases; nucleotides not matched to a gene: 3. CDR3 sequence: CASSLGEGRYEQYF. In DNA, the CDR3 is TGTGCCAGCAGCTTAGGGGAGGGCCGCTACGAGCAGTACTTC.

As regards this clone: Mismatch with germline at one junction end may stem from a read error. This CDR3 is also generated by other DNA sequences in the sample. The genes are TRBV28 and TRBJ2-7; a possible D gene is TRBD2 (6 bases). CDR1 is MDHEN and CDR2 is SYDVKM in the germline V gene. This CDR3 spans 15 amino acids. CDR3 region: CASRVGGWDSYEQYF. As DNA, the CDR3 is TGTGCCAGCAGAGTGGGGGGTTGGGATTCATACGAGCAGTACTTT.

V is TRBV9 and J is TRBJ2-2; TRBD1 matches 10 bases. Germline CDR1 is SGDLS and CDR2 is YYNGEE. J was trimmed by 0 bases and V by 4 bases; bases with no gene match: 6. The CDR3 spans 17 residues. The CDR3 loop is CASSLGGTGANTGELFF. Here the CDR3 DNA reads TGTGCCAGCAGCCTCGGTGGGACAGGGGCGAACACCGGGGAGCTGTTTTTT.

The chain links TRBV6-5 to TRBJ2-2; TRBD1 matches at 10 bases. The CDR3 sequence is 15 residues long. The germline gives CDR1 MNHEY, CDR2 SVGAGI. V dropped 6 bases and J dropped 6; count of bases not matched to a gene: 7. The DNA for the CDR3 is TGTGCCAGCAGGGCAACCGGGACAGGGGCCGGGGAGCTGTTTTTT. Translating it yields CASRATGTGAGELFF.

This chain connects TRBV7-9 to TRBJ1-4, with 7 bases identical to TRBD1. The CDR3 covers 15 residues. The germline gives CDR1 SEHNR, CDR2 FQNEAQ (reference sequence). V dropped 5 bases and J dropped 0; count of bases not matched to a gene: 3. The CDR3 DNA reads as TGTGCCAGCAGCGTCGGACAGGCAACTAATGAAAAACTGTTTTTT. The encoded protein is CASSVGQATNEKLFF.

This clone appeared once. The rearrangement links TRBV12-3 or TRBV12-4 to TRBJ1-6; D gene unclear. There are 12 residues in the CDR3. Between the trimmed V and J ends, which lost 5 bases and 5 bases, there was a span of 4 bases. Here the CDR3 DNA reads TGTGCCAGCAGTGGCAATAATTCACCCCTCCACTTT. Protein sequence: CASSGNNSPLHF.

Notes on this clone: Other DNA sequences in this sample translate to the same CDR3. The V and J genes are TRBV28 and TRBJ2-1; 9 positions match TRBD1. The CDR3 is made up of 15 amino acids. Germline V CDR1 and CDR2: MDHEN, SYDVKM. J was trimmed by 2 bases and V by 4 bases; bases with no gene match: 3. DNA for the CDR3: TGTGCCAGCAGTTCCGGACAGGGGCCCTACAATGAGCAGTTCTTC. It yields the protein CASSSGQGPYNEQFF.

The V gene is TRBV19, the J gene TRBJ1-1, with TRBD1 as a possible D gene (5 bases). Germline values: CDR1 LNHDA, CDR2 SQIVND (reference sequence). There are 12 residues in the CDR3. Trimming took off 4 bases at V and 7 bases at J, with 10 bases between the two ends. CDR3 region: CASSTRQNEAFF. The CDR3 DNA reads as TGTGCCAGTAGTACAAGACAGAATGAAGCTTTCTTT.

The chain carries TRBV19 and TRBJ1-5; TRBD1 aligns across 10 bases. The J segment lost 6 bases and the V segment lost 8 bases, leaving 13 bases of the junction unmatched. Germline loops: CDR1 LNHDA, CDR2 SQIVND (reference sequence). CDR3 length: 16 amino acids. CDR3 DNA: TGTGCCAGTGGGCCTAGGGGACAGGGGCTGAGTCAGCCCCAGCATTTT. It yields the protein CASGPRGQGLSQPQHF.

This chain connects TRBV19 to TRBJ1-4, with 9 bases that match TRBD1. In germline, CDR1 is LNHDA, CDR2 SQIVND (reference sequence). The junction had 6 bases not matched to a gene; V was cut back by 5 bases and J by 5 bases. This CDR3 is 15 amino acids long. The CDR3 DNA follows: TGTGCCAGTAGTTCAACAGGGGGCGAGAATGAAAAACTGTTTTTT. It specifies CASSSTGGENEKLFF. The full variable domain, its missing parts supplied by reference TRBV19 and TRBJ1-4, is DGGITQSPKYLFRKEGQNVTLSCEQNLNHDAMYWYRQDPGQGLRLIYYSQIVNDFQKGDIAEGYSVSREKKESFPLTVTSAQKNPTAFYLCASSSTGGENEKLFFGSGTQLSVL.

The rearrangement uses TRBV10-3 and TRBJ1-4; tentative D call: TRBD1 (5 bases). Germline V gene sequence: CDR1 ENHRY, CDR2 SYGVKD. The CDR3 consists of 12 residues. The V gene lost 3 bases and the J gene lost 11 bases, with 10 bases spanning the gap. The CDR3 nucleotides are TGTGCCATCAGTGATTCAGGGCTGAAACTGTTTTTT. Translated, it gives CAISDSGLKLFF.